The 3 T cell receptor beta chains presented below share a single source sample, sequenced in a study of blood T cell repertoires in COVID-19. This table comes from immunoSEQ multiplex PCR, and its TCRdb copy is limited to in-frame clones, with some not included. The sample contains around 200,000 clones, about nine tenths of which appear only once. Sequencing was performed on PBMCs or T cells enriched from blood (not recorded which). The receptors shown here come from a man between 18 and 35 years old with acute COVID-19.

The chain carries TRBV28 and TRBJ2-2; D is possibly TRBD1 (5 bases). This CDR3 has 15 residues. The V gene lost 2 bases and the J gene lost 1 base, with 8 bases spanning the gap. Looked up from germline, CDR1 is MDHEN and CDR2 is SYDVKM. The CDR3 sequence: CASSLPQGNTGELFF. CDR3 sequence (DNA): TGTGCCAGCAGTTTACCGCAGGGGAACACCGGGGAGCTGTTTTTT. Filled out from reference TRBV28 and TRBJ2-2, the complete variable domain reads DVKVTQSSRYLVKRTGEKVFLECVQDMDHENMFWYRQDPGLGLRLIYFSYDVKMKEKGDIPEGYSVSREKKERFSLILESASTNQTSMYLCASSLPQGNTGELFFGEGSRLTVL.

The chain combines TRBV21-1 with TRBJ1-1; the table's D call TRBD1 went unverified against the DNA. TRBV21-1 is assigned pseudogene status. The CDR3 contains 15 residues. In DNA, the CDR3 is TGTGCCAGCAAAAGACAGGGTTATGGGAACACTGAAGCTTTCTTT. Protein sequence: CASKRQGYGNTEAFF.

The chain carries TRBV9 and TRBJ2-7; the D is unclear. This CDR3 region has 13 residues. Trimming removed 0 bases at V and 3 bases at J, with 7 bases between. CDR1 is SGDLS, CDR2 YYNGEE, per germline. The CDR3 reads CASSVESGYEQYF. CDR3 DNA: TGTGCCAGCAGCGTAGAATCAGGCTACGAGCAGTACTTC.